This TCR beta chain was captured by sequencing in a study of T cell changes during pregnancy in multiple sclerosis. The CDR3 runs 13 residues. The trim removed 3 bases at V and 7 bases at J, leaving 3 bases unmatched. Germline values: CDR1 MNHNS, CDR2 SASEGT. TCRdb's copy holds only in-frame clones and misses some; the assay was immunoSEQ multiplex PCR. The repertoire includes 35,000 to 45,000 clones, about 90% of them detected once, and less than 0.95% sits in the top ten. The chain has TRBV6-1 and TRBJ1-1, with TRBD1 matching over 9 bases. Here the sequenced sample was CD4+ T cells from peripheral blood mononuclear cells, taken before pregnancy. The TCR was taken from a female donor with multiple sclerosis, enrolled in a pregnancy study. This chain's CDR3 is CASSDKDRGEAFF. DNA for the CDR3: TGTGCCAGCAGTGACAAGGACAGGGGTGAAGCTTTCTTT.